This T cell receptor (beta chain) was obtained from a study of T cell repertoires in cytomegalovirus infection. Study overall: TCR beta signatures that were public indicated CMV infection and matching HLA type. Whole-study findings and limits: What dominated the ex vivo response were HLA-C-restricted CMV-specific TCR beta clonotypes. Cumulative frequency of public TCR beta families picked out carriers of CMV plus the relevant HLA.

TCRdb itself ran the reads through MiXCR, one entry per CDR3 protein. The repertoire holds 200,000 to 300,000 distinct CDR3 sequences, 9.1% seen once, with approximately 15% in the top ten. The CDR3 runs to 14 residues. The germline V and J ends were trimmed by 5 bases and 0 bases, with 10 bases remaining between them. Germline V CDR1 and CDR2: SGHTA, FQGTGA. This clonotype showed up just once. Its antigen is not identified. With a much larger clone just one base away, this may be a read error. Without the conserved terminal phenylalanine or tryptophan, this CDR3 likely stems from a read error. The source material was PBMCs. The J gene is TRBJ2-5, the V gene TRBV7-3, with D tentatively TRBD1 (6 bases). The source is a human donor in good health (CMV status not recorded). Some clones in this sample may be carry-over from other donors' samples. DNA for the CDR3: TGTGCCAGCAGCCCGGGACATTACCAAGAGACCCAGTACCTC. Protein product: CASSPGHYQETQYL.